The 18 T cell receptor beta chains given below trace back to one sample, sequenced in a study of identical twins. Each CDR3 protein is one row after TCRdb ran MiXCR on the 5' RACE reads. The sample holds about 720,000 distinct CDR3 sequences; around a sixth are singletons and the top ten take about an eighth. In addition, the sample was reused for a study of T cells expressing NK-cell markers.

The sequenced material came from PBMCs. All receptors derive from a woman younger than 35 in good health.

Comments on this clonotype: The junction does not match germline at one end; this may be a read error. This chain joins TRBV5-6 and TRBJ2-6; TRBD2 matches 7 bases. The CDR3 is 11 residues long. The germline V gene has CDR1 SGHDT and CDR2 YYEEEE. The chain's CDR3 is CASSLGGILTF. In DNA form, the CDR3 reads TGTGCCAGCAGTTTGGGAGGGATCCTGACTTTC. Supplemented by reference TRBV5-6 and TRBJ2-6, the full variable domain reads DAGVTQSPTHLIKTRGQQVTLRCSPKSGHDTVSWYQQALGQGPQFIFQYYEEEERQRGNFPDRFSGHQFPNYSSELNVNALLLGDSALYLCASSLGGILTFGAGSRLTVL.

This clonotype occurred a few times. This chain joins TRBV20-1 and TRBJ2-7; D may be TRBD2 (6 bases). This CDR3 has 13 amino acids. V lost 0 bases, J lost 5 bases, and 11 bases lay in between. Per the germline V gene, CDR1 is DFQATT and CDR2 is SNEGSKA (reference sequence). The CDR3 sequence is CSARDSSGHEQYF. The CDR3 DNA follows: TGCAGTGCTAGAGATTCAAGCGGGCACGAGCAGTACTTC.

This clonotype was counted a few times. The CDR3 bases are TGTGCCAGCTCACCAGAAGCCAAAAACATTCAGTACTTC. Translated, it gives CASSPEAKNIQYF. The chain employs TRBV18 and TRBJ2-4, with no clear D. Trimming took off 2 bases at V and 0 bases at J, with 2 bases between the two ends. The CDR3 is made up of 13 amino acids. From germline, CDR1 is KGHSH and CDR2 LQKENI. Complete variable domain (other parts from reference TRBV18 and TRBJ2-4): NAGVMQNPRHLVRRRGQEARLRCSPMKGHSHVYWYRQLPEEGLKFMVYLQKENIIDESGMPKERFSAEFPKEGPSILRIQQVVRGDSAAYFCASSPEAKNIQYFGAGTRLSVL.

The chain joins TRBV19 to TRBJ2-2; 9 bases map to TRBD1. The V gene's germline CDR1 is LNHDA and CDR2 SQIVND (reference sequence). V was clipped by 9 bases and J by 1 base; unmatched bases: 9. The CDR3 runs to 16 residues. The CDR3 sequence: CASLDRGRVNTGELFF. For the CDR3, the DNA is TGTGCCAGCCTGGACAGGGGACGAGTGAACACCGGGGAGCTGTTTTTT.

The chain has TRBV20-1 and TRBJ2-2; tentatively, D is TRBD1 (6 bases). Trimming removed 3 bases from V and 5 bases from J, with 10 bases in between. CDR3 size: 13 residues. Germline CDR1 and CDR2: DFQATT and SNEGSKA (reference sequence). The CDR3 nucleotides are TGCAGTGCTAGCCCGAGGGGGACCGGGGAGCTGTTTTTT. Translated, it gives CSASPRGTGELFF.

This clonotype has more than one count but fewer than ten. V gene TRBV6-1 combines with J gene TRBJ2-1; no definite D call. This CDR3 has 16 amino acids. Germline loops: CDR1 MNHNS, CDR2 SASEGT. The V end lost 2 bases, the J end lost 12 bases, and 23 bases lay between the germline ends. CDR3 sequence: CASSESLSLDPRGQFF. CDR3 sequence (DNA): TGTGCCAGCAGTGAATCATTAAGCCTAGATCCACGAGGGCAGTTCTTC.

CDR3 DNA sequence: TGTGCCAGCAGTATTTACTCGACTGAAGCTTTCTTT. Translating gives CASSIYSTEAFF. The chain links TRBV12-3 or TRBV12-4 to TRBJ1-1; D is unresolved. V was pared by 5 bases and J by 5 bases, with 9 bases between. The CDR3 is 12 residues long.

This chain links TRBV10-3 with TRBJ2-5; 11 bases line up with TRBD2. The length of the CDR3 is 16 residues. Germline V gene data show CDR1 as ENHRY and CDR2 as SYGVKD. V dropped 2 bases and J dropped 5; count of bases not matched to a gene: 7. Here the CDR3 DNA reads TGTGCCATCAGTGAGCCGGGAATAGCGGGAGGGGAGACCCAGTACTTC. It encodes CAISEPGIAGGETQYF.

CDR3 sequence reads: CAISATDTQYF. For the CDR3, the DNA is TGTGCCATCAGTGCCACAGATACGCAGTATTTT. This chain joins TRBV10-3 and TRBJ2-3; no reliable D call. CDR3 length: 11 amino acids. Germline V gives CDR1 ENHRY, CDR2 SYGVKD. The germline V and J ends were trimmed by 4 bases and 2 bases, with 1 base remaining between them.

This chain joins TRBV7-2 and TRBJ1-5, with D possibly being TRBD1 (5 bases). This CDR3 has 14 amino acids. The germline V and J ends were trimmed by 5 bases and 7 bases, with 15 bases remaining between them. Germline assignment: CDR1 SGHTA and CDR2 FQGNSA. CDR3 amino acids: CASSVGASGQPQHF. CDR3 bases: TGTGCCAGCAGCGTAGGGGCCAGTGGACAGCCCCAGCATTTT. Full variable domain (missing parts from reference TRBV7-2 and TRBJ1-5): GAGVSQSPSNKVTEKGKDVELRCDPISGHTALYWYRQSLGQGLEFLIYFQGNSAPDKSGLPSDRFSAERTGGSVSTLTIQRTQQEDSAVYLCASSVGASGQPQHFGDGTRLSIL.

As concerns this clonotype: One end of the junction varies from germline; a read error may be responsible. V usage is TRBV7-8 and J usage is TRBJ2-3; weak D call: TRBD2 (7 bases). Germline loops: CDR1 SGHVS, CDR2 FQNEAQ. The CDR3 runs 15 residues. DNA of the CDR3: TGTGCCAGCAGCAGGGGGGGGAGCGTTGGCGATACGAAGTATTTT. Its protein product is CASSRGGSVGDTKYF.

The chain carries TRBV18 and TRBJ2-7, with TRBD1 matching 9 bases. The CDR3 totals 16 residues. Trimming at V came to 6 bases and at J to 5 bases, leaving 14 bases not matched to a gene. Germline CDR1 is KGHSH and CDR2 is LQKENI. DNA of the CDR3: TGTGCCAGCTCGAGCGGGACAGGGAAAACGAGGGACGAGCAGTACTTC. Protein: CASSSGTGKTRDEQYF.

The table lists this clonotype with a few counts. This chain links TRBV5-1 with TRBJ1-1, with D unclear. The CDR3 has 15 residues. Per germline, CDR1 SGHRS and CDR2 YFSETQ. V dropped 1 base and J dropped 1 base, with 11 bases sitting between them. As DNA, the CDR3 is TGCGCCAGCAGCTTGCCCCCGGAGGGGAACACTGAAGCTTTCTTT. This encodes CASSLPPEGNTEAFF.

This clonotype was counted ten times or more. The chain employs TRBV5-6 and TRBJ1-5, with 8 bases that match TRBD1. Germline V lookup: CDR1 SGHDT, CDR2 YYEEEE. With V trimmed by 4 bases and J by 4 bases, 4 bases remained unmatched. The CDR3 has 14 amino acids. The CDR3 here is CASSRTGGNQPQHF. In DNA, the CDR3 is TGTGCCAGCAGCCGAACAGGGGGAAATCAGCCCCAGCATTTT.

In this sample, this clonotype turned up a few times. CDR3 bases: TGTGCCAGCAGTGAATGGGGCGAGCAGTACTTC. Protein product: CASSEWGEQYF. V usage is TRBV25-1 and J usage is TRBJ2-7; no reliable D call. The CDR3 loop spans 11 amino acids. V lost 1 base and J 6 bases, leaving 4 bases between the germline ends. Germline assignment: CDR1 MGHDK and CDR2 SYGVNS.

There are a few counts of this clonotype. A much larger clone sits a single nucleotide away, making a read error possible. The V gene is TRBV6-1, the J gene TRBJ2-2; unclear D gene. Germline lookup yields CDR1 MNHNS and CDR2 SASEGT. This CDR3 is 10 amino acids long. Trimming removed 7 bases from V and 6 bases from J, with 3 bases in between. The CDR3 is CASISGELFF. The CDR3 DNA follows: TGTGCCAGCATTTCCGGGGAGCTGTTTTTT.

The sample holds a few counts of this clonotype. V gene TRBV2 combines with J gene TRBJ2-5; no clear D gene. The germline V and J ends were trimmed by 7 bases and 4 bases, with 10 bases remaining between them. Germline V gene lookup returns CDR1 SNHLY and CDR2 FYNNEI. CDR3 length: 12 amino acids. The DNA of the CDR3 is TGTGCCAGCAAGGCAATCGGAGAGACCCAGTACTTC. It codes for CASKAIGETQYF.

CDR3 DNA: TGTGCCAGCAGCTTAGAAGGAGCGGAACCCCAGCATTTT. Translation: CASSLEGAEPQHF. The genes are TRBV7-2 and TRBJ1-5, with D hard to call. There are 13 residues in the CDR3. CDR1 SGHTA and CDR2 FQGNSA come from the germline V gene. Between the trimmed V and J ends, which lost 1 base and 10 bases, there was a span of 11 bases.